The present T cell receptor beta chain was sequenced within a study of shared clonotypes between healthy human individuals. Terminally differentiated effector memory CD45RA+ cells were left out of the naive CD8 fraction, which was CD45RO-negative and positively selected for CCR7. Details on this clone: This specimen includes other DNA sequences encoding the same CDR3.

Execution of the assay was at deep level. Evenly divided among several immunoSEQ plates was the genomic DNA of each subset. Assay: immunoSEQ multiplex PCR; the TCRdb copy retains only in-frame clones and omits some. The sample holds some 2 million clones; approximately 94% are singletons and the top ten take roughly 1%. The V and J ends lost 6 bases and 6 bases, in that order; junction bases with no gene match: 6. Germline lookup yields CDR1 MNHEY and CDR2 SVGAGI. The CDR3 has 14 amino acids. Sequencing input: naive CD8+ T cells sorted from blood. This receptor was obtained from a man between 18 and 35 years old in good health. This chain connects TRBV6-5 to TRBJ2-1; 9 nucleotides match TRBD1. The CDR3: CASSSGTGINEQFF. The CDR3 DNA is TGTGCCAGCAGCTCCGGGACAGGGATCAATGAGCAGTTCTTC.